This T cell receptor beta chain came from a study of blood T cell repertoires in COVID-19. Across the study: COVID-19 samples, acute and convalescent, were from the United States, Italy and Spain.

This CDR3 is 16 amino acids long. Looked up from germline, CDR1 is MNHEY and CDR2 is SMNVEV (reference sequence). After removal of 1 base from V and 7 bases from J, the junction contained 9 bases not matched to a gene. Allocation to cohorts depended on clinical history reported by the participants. Data came from immunoSEQ multiplex PCR; TCRdb stores just in-frame clones and leaves some out. The table lists about 200,000 clones, about 80% of them singletons. The source of this sequence is a woman in her sixties with acute COVID-19. The J gene is TRBJ1-5, the V gene TRBV27; 8 nucleotides line up with TRBD1. Specimen: PBMCs or T cells enriched from blood (not recorded which). The CDR3 region has the DNA TGTGCCAGCAGTTTATTCTCCAGGGGGCTGGAACAGCCCCAGCATTTT. This translates into CASSLFSRGLEQPQHF.